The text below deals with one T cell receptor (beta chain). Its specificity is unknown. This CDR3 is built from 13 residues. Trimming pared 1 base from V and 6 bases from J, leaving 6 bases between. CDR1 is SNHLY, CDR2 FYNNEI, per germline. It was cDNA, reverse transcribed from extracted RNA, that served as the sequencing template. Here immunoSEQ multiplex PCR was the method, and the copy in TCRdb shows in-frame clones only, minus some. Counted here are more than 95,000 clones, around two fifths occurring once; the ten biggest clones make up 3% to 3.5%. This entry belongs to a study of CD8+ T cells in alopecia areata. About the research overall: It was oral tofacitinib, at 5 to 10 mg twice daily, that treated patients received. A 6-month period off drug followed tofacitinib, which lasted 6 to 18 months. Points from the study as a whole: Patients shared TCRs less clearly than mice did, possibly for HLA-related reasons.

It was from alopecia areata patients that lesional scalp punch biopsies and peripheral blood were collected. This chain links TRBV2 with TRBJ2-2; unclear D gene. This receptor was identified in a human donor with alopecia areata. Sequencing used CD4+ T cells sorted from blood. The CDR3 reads CASSEVPAGELFF. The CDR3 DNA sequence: TGTGCCAGCAGTGAAGTCCCAGCCGGGGAGCTGTTTTTT.